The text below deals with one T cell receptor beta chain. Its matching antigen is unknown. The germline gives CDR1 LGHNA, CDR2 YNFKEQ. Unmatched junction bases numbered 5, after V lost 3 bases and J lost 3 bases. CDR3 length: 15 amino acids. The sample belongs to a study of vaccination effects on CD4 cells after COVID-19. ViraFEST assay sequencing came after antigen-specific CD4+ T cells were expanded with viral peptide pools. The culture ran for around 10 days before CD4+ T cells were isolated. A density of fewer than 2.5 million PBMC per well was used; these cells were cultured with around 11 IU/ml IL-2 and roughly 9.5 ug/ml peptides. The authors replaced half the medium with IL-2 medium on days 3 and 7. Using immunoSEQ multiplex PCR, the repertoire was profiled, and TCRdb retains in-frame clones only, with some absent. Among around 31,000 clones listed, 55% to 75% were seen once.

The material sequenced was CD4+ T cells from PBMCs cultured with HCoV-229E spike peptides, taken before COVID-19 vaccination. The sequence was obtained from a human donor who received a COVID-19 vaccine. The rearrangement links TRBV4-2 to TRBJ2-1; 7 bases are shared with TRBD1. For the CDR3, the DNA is TGTGCCAGCAGCCAGAATCAGGGGGTCTACAATGAGCAGTTCTTC. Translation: CASSQNQGVYNEQFF.